The 4 T cell receptor beta chains presented below share a single source sample, sequenced in a study of blood T cell repertoires in COVID-19. TCRdb keeps only in-frame clones here, not all; method: immunoSEQ multiplex PCR. Among 30,000 to 40,000 clones listed, approximately 80% were seen once. Source material: peripheral blood. These receptors all stem from a man at least 80 years old with acute or convalescent COVID-19.

V is TRBV27 and J is TRBJ2-2; the D is unclear. V shed 2 bases and J shed 4 bases, with 8 bases lying between them. This CDR3 contains 14 residues. From germline, CDR1 is MNHEY and CDR2 SMNVEV (reference sequence). The CDR3 DNA sequence: TGTGCCAGCAGTTTAATCGGTACCACCGGGGAGCTGTTTTTT. Its translation is CASSLIGTTGELFF.

The chain employs TRBV28 and TRBJ2-6; no firm D call. The V end was cut by 3 bases, the J end by 2 bases, with 8 bases between. The germline CDR1 and CDR2 sequences are MDHEN and SYDVKM. This CDR3 has 15 amino acids. CDR3: CASSFLTAGANVLTF. DNA for the CDR3: TGTGCCAGCAGTTTTCTTACAGCTGGGGCCAACGTCCTGACTTTC.

V is TRBV5-1 and J is TRBJ2-7, with a tentative D call TRBD1 (6 bases). Germline V gene sequence: CDR1 SGHRS, CDR2 YFSETQ. The V end was cut by 4 bases, the J end by 2 bases, with 16 bases between. This CDR3 is 15 amino acids long. The CDR3 DNA follows: TGCGCCAGCAGCCCAGGGTCAGGGGTCACCTACGAGCAGTACTTC. Amino acids: CASSPGSGVTYEQYF.

This clone was seen a handful of times. The chain links TRBV9 to TRBJ2-1, with a weak D call TRBD1 (5 bases). Germline CDR1 SGDLS, CDR2 YYNGEE. The CDR3 has 14 residues. V was shortened by 6 bases and J by 3 bases, with 13 bases between the two germline ends. The CDR3 bases are TGTGCCAGCACAGGTACAGACAGCTACAATGAGCAGTTCTTC. Translated: CASTGTDSYNEQFF. Complete variable domain (other parts from reference TRBV9 and TRBJ2-1): DSGVTQTPKHLITATGQRVTLRCSPRSGDLSVYWYQQSLDQGLQFLIQYYNGEERAKGNILERFSAQQFPDLHSELNLSSLELGDSALYFCASTGTDSYNEQFFGPGTRLTVL.